The present TCR beta chain was sequenced within a study of Ad26.COV2.S vaccination and SARS-CoV-2 variants. Study-wide findings and caveats: TCR breadth and depth analyses may have underestimated total T cell responses. Post-vaccination breadth of spike-specific CD8+ and CD4+ T cell responses was reportedly substantial.

Here immunoSEQ multiplex PCR was the method, and the copy in TCRdb shows in-frame clones only, minus some. The sample holds 350,000 to 500,000 clones, 80% to 90% seen once. Of note for this clone: Its specificity is unknown.

J was trimmed by 8 bases and V by 3 bases; bases with no gene match: 11. Germline-derived CDR1 and CDR2 are SGHDT and YYEEEE. The CDR3 covers 16 residues. Treatment defined: roughly 20 received Ad26.COV2.S at low or high dose, single or two shots; about 5 received placebo; per-sample allocation not given. Day 63 after the first injection of vaccine or placebo was the sampling time. A Boston adult aged 18-55 years was the donor. The V call is TRBV5-6, the J call TRBJ2-7; the match to TRBD2 covers 13 bases. The TCR comes from a person between 18 and 65 years old who received the Ad26.COV2.S COVID-19 vaccine or a placebo. The source was peripheral blood, collected in a trial of Ad26.COV2.S vaccine versus placebo. The DNA for the CDR3 is TGTGCCAGCAGCTCACGGACTAGCGGGAGATTCTTACAGCAGTACGTC. It yields the protein CASSSRTSGRFLQQYV.